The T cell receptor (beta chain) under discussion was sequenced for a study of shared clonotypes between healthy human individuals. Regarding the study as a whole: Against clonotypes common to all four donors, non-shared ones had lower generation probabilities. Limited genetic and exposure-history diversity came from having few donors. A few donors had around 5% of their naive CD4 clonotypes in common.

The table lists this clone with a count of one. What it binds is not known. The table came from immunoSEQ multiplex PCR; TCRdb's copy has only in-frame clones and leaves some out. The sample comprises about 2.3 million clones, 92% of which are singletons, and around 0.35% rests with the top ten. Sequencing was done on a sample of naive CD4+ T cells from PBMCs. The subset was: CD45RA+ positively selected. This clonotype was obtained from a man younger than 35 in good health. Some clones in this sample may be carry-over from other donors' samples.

The CDR3 loop is CASSQTGGGSSGANVLTF. In nucleotides, the CDR3 is TGCGCCAGCAGTCAAACAGGTGGGGGTTCCTCTGGGGCCAACGTCCTGACTTTC. The chain has TRBV5-1 and TRBJ2-6, with D possibly being TRBD1 or TRBD2 (5 bases each). CDR3 length equals 18 residues. V lost 5 bases and J lost 0, with 18 bases in between. Germline V gene sequence: CDR1 SGHRS, CDR2 YFSETQ.